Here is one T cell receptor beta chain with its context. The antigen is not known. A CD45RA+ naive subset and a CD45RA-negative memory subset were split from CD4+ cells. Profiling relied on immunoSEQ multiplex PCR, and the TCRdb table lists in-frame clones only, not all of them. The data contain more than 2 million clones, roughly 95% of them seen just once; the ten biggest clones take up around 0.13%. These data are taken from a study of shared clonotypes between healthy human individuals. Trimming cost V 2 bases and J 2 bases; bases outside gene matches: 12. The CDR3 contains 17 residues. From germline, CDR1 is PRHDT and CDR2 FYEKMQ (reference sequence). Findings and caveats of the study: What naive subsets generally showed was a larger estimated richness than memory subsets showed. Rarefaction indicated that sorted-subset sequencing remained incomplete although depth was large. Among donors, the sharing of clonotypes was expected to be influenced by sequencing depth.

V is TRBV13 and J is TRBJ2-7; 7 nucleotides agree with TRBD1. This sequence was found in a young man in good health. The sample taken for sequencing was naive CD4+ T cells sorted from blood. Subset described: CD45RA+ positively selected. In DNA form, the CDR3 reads TGTGCCAGCAGCTTAACGCCGAAACAGGGGTACGCCTACGAGCAGTACTTC. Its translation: CASSLTPKQGYAYEQYF.